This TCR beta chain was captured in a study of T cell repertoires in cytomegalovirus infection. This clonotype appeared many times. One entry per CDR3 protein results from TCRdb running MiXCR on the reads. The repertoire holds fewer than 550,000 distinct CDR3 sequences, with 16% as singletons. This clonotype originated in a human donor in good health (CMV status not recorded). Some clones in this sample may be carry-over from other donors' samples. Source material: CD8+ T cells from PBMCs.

The CDR3: CASSPSGIGNEQFF. The CDR3 DNA reads TGTGCCAGCAGTCCGAGCGGGATAGGAAATGAGCAGTTCTTC. The chain links TRBV12-3 or TRBV12-4 to TRBJ2-1, with TRBD2 matching over 7 bases. CDR3 size: 14 residues. V lost 5 bases and J lost 7; bases outside the gene matches: 8.